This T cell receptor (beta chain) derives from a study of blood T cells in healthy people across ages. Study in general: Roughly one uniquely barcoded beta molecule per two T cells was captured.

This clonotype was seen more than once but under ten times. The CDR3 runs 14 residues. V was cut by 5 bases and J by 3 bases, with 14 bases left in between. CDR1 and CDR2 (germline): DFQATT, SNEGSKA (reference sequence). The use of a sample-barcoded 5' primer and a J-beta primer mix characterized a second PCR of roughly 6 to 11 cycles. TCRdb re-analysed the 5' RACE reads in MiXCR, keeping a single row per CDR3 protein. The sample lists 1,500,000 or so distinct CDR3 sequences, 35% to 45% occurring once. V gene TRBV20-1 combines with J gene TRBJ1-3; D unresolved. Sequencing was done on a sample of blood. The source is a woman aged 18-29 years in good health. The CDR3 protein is CSASPTVLGNTIYF. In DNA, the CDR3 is TGCAGTGCTTCCCCGACGGTGCTTGGAAACACCATATATTTT.